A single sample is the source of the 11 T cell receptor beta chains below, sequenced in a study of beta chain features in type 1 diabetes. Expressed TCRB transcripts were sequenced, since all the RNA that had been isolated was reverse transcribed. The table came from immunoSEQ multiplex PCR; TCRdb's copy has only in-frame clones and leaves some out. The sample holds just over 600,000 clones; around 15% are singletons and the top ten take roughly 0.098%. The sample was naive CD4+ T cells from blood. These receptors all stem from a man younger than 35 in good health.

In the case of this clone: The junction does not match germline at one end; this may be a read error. The CDR3 DNA follows: TGCGCCAGCAGCGGTCGGACAGGTCTTAATGAAAAACTGTTTTTT. This sequence encodes CASSGRTGLNEKLFF. The rearrangement uses TRBV7-9 and TRBJ1-4; TRBD1 matches 7 bases. The CDR3 spans 15 residues. Germline CDR1 is SEHNR and CDR2 is FQNEAQ (reference sequence).

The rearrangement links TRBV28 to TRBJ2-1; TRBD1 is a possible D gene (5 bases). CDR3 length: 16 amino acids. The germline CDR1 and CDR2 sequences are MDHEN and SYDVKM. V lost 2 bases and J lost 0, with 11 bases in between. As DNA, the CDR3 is TGTGCCAGCAGTTTAGGAAGGGGCAGCTCCTACAATGAGCAGTTCTTC. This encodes CASSLGRGSSYNEQFF. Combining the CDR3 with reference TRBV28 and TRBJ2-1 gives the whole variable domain DVKVTQSSRYLVKRTGEKVFLECVQDMDHENMFWYRQDPGLGLRLIYFSYDVKMKEKGDIPEGYSVSREKKERFSLILESASTNQTSMYLCASSLGRGSSYNEQFFGPGTRLTVL.

The CDR3 DNA reads as TGTGCCAGCAGCCCAAGAGGGATAAGTTATCAGCCCCAGCATTTT. Protein sequence: CASSPRGISYQPQHF. This rearrangement joins TRBV4-2 to TRBJ1-5; no definite D call. The CDR3 extends over 15 amino acids. Germline CDR1 is LGHNA and CDR2 is YNFKEQ. V gave up 4 bases and J gave up 5 bases, with 15 bases separating them.

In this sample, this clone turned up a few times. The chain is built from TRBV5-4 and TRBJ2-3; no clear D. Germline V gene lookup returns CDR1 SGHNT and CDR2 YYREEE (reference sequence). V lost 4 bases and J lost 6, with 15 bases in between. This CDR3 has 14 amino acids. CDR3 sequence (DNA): TGTGCCAGCAGCCTCGACCGTGTCAGGGATACGCAGTATTTT. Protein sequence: CASSLDRVRDTQYF.

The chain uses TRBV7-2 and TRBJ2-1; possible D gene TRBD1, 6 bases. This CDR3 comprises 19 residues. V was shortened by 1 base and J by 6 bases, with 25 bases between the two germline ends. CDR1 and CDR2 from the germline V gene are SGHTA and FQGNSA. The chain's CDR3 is CASSLEDRPARPHSNEQFF. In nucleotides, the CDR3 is TGTGCCAGCAGCTTAGAAGACAGGCCGGCACGTCCCCACTCCAATGAGCAGTTCTTC.

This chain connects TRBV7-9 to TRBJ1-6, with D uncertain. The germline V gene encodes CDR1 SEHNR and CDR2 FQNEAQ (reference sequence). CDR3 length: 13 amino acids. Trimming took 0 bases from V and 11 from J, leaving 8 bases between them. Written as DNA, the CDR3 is TGTGCCAGCAGCTTAGCGAATTGGGCACCCCTCCACTTT. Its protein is CASSLANWAPLHF.

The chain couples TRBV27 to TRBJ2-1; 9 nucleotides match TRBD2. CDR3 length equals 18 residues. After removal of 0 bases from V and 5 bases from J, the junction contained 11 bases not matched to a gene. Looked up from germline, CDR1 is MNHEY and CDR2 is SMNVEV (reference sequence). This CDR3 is CASSLSTLAGVVHNEQFF. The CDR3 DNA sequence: TGTGCCAGCAGTTTATCGACTTTAGCGGGGGTTGTCCACAATGAGCAGTTCTTC.

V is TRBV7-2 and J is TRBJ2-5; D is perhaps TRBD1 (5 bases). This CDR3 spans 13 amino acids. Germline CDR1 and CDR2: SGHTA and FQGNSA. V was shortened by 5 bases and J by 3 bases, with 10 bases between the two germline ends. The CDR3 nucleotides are TGTGCCAGCAGCAATGACAGAGAAGAGACCCAGTACTTC. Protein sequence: CASSNDREETQYF.

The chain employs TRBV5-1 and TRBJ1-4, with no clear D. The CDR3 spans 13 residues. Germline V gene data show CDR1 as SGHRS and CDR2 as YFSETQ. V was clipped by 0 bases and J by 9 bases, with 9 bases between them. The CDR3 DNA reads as TGCGCCAGCAGCTTGGAAACCGGGCAAAAACTGTTTTTT. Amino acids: CASSLETGQKLFF.

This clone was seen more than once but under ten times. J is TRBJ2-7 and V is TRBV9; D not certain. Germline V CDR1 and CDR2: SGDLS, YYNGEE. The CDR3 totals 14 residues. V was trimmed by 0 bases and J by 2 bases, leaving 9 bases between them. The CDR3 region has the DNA TGTGCCAGCAGCGTAGACAACAGAGCCTACGAGCAGTACTTC. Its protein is CASSVDNRAYEQYF. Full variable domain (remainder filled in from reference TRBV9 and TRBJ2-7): DSGVTQTPKHLITATGQRVTLRCSPRSGDLSVYWYQQSLDQGLQFLIQYYNGEERAKGNILERFSAQQFPDLHSELNLSSLELGDSALYFCASSVDNRAYEQYFGPGTRLTVT.

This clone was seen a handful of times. CDR3 amino acids: CASSPGGTGQFF. The CDR3 bases are TGTGCCAGCAGCCCGGGTGGGACAGGGCAGTTCTTC. The rearrangement joins TRBV5-4 to TRBJ2-1; 8 nucleotides align to TRBD1. V lost 4 bases, J lost 12 bases, and 6 bases stayed unmatched. Germline CDR1 and CDR2: SGHNT and YYREEE (reference sequence). This CDR3 is 12 amino acids long.